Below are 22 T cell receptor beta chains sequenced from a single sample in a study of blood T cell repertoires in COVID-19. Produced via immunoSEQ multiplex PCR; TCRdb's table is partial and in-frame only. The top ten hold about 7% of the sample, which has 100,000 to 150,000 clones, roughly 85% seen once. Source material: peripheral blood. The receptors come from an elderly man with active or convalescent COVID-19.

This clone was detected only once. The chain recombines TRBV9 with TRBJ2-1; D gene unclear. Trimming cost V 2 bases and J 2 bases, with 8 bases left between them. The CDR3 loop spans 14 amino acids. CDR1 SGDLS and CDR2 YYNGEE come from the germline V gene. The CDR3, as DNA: TGTGCCAGCAGCGTCGAGAGAACCTACAATGAGCAGTTCTTC. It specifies CASSVERTYNEQFF.

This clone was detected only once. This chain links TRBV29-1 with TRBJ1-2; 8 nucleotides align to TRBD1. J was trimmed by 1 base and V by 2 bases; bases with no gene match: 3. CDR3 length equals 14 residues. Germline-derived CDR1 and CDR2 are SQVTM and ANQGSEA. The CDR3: CSVESGQDNYGYTF. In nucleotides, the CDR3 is TGCAGCGTTGAATCGGGACAGGATAACTATGGCTACACCTTC.

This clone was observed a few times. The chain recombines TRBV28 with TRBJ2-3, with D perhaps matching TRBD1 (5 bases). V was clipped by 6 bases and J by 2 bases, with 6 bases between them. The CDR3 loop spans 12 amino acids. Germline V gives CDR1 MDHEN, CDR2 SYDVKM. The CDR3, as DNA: TGTGCCAGCAGACAGGACACAGATACGCAGTATTTT. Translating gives CASRQDTDTQYF.

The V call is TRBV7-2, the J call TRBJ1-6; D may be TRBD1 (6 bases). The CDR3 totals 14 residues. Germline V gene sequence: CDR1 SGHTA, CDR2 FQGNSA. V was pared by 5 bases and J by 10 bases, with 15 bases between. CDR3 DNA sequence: TGTGCCAGCAGCCAACAACAGGGTTACTCACCCCTCCACTTT. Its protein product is CASSQQQGYSPLHF.

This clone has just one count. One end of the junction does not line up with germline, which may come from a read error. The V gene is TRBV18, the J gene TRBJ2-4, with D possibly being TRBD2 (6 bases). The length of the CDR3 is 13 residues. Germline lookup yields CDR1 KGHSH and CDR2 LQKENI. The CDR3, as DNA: TGTGCCAGCTCACCAAGCCGGGACTCCGACCAGGCCTTC. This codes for CASSPSRDSDQAF.

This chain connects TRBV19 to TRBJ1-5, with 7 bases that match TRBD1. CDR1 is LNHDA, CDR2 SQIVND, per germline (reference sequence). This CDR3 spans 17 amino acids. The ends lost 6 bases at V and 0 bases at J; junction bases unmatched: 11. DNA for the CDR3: TGTGCCAGTAGCCGGGGACAGTCCCTTGCTAGCAATCAGCCCCAGCATTTT. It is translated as CASSRGQSLASNQPQHF.

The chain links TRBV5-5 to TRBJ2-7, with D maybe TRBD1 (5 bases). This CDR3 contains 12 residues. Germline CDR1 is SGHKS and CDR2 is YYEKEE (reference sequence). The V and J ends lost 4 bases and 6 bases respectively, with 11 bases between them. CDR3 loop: CASSLLGREQYF. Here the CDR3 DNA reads TGTGCCAGCAGCCTCCTGGGGCGCGAGCAGTACTTC.

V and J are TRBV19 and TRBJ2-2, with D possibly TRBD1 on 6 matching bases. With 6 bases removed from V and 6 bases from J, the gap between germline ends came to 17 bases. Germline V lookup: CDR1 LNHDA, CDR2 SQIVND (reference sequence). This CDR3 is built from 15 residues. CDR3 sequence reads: CASSPSIGGAGELFF. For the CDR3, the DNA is TGTGCCAGTAGCCCATCAATTGGGGGCGCCGGGGAGCTGTTTTTT.

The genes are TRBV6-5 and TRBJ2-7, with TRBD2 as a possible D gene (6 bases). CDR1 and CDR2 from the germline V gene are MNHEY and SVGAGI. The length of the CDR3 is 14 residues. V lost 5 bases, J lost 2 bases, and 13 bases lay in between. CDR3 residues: CASSTSREAYEQYF. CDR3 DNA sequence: TGTGCCAGCAGTACCTCCAGGGAGGCCTACGAGCAGTACTTC.

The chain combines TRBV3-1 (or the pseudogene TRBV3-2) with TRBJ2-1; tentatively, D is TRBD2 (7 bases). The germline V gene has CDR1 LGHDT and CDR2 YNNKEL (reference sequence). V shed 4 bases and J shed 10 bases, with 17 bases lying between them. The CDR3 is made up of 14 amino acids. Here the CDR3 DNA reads TGTGCCAGCAGCCTATGGGGGGGGGCACAGGAGCAGTTCTTC. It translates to CASSLWGGAQEQFF.

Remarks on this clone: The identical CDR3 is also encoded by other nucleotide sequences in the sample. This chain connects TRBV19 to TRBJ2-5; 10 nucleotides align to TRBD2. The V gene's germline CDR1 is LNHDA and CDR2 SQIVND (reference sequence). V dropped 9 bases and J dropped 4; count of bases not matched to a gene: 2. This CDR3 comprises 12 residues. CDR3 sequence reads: CASRLAGETQYF. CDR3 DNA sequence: TGTGCCAGCAGACTAGCGGGAGAGACCCAGTACTTC. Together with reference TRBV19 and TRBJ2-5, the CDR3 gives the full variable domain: DGGITQSPKYLFRKEGQNVTLSCEQNLNHDAMYWYRQDPGQGLRLIYYSQIVNDFQKGDIAEGYSVSREKKESFPLTVTSAQKNPTAFYLCASRLAGETQYFGPGTRLLVL.

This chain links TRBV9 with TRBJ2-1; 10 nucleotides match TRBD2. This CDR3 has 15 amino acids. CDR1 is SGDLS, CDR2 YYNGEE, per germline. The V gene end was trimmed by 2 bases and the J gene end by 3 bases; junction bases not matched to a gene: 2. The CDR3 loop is CASSVSGGVYNEQFF. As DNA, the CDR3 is TGTGCCAGCAGCGTCAGCGGGGGGGTCTACAATGAGCAGTTCTTC.

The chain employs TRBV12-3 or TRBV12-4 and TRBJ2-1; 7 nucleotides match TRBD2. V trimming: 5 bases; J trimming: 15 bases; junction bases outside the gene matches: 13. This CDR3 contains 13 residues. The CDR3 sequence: CASSRGGSQIWFF. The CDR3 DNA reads TGTGCCAGCAGTAGGGGAGGGAGCCAGATTTGGTTCTTC.

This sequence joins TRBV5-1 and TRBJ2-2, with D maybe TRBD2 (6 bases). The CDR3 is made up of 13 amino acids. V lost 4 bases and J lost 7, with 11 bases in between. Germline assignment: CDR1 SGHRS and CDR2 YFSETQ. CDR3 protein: CASSTSGDGELFF. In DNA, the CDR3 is TGCGCCAGCAGCACCTCGGGGGACGGGGAGCTGTTTTTT.

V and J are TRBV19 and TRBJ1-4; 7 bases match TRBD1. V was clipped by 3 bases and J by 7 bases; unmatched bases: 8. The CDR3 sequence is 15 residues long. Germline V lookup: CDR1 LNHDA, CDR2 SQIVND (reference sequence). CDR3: CASSIGGGAAEKLFF. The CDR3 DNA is TGTGCCAGTAGTATTGGAGGGGGCGCGGCTGAAAAACTGTTTTTT. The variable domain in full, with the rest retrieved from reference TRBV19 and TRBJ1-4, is DGGITQSPKYLFRKEGQNVTLSCEQNLNHDAMYWYRQDPGQGLRLIYYSQIVNDFQKGDIAEGYSVSREKKESFPLTVTSAQKNPTAFYLCASSIGGGAAEKLFFGSGTQLSVL.

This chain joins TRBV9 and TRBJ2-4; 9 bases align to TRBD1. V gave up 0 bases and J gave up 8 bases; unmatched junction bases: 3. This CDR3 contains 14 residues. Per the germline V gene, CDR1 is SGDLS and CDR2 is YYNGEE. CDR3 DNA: TGTGCCAGCAGCGTAGCCCGGACAGGGGACATTCAGTACTTC. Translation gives CASSVARTGDIQYF.

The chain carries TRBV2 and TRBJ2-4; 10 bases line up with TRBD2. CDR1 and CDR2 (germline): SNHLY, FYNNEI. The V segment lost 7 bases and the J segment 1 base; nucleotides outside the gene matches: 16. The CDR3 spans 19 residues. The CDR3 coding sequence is TGTGCCAGCAAACCTAGCGGGGGCACCGTTACGATTGCCAAAAACATTCAGTACTTC. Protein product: CASKPSGGTVTIAKNIQYF.

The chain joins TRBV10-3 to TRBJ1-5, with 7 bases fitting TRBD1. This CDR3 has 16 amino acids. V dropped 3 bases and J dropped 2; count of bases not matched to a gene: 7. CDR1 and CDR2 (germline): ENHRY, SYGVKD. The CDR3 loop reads CAISEQGQKGNQPQHF. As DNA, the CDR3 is TGTGCCATCAGTGAACAGGGGCAGAAGGGCAATCAGCCCCAGCATTTT.

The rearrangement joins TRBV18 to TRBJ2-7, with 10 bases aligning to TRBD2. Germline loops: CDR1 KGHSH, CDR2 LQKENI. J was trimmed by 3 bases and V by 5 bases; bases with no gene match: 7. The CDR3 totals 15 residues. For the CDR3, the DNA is TGTGCCAGCTCATACCCCGGGACTAGCGTCTACGAGCAGTACTTC. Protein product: CASSYPGTSVYEQYF.

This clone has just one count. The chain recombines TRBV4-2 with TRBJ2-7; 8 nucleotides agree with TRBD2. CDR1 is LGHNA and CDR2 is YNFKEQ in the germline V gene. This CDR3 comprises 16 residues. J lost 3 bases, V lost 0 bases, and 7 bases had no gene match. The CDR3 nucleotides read TGTGCCAGCAGCCAAGAAGGAAGGCGGGAGGTCTACGAGCAGTACTTC. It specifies CASSQEGRREVYEQYF.

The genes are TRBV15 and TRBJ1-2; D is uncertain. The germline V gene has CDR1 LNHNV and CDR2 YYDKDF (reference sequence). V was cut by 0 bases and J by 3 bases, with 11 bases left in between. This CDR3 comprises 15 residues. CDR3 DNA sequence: TGTGCCACCAGCAGAGACCCCAACAGTCACTATGGCTACACCTTC. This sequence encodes CATSRDPNSHYGYTF.

Written as DNA, the CDR3 is TGTGCCAGCAGTTACTACACGGGTGCTAGCACAGATACGCAGTATTTT. Its translation: CASSYYTGASTDTQYF. The rearrangement links TRBV6-5 to TRBJ2-3; D is unclear. The germline V and J ends were trimmed by 1 base and 0 bases, with 11 bases remaining between them. The germline V gene encodes CDR1 MNHEY and CDR2 SVGAGI. The CDR3 loop spans 16 amino acids.